These T cell receptor beta chains were read from a single sample in a study of OX40 agonist ivuxolimab in advanced cancers. Clones were sequenced by immunoSEQ multiplex PCR, and TCRdb holds only the in-frame ones, with some missing. The sample lists fewer than 120,000 clones; roughly 87% were seen once. The starting material was CD4+ or CD8+ T cells sorted from blood, obtained in a trial of the OX40 agonist ivuxolimab. Source of these receptors: an adult with an advanced solid tumor such as melanoma, head and neck, liver or kidney cancer. CDR3s include the opening cysteine and the closing phenylalanine or tryptophan. A D gene is named only where the DNA matches it firmly. Clone sizes are given selectively: once, few, many, or a class where the clone is expanded.

D gene: TRBD2
J gene: TRBJ2-1
V gene: TRBV19
clone size: .
CDR3 DNA: TGTGCCAGTAGAGACGGCGGCCTAGCGGGAGCATCGCCGTCATACAATGAGCAGTTCTTC
CDR3 protein: CASRDGGLAGASPSYNEQFF

D gene: .
J gene: TRBJ1-1
V gene: TRBV6-5
clone size: .
CDR3 DNA: TGTGCCAGCAGTTACAGGCAGGATGGAAATAGCGCTGAAGCTTTCTTT
CDR3 protein: CASSYRQDGNSAEAFF

D gene: .
J gene: TRBJ1-2
V gene: TRBV30
clone size: .
CDR3 DNA: TGTGCCTGGAGTGCCGATCCGGACTTCTATGGCTACACCTTC
CDR3 protein: CAWSADPDFYGYTF

D gene: TRBD2
J gene: TRBJ2-1
V gene: TRBV6-4
clone size: .
CDR3 DNA: TGTGCCAGCAGCGACCTAGCGGGGGGGCCGGGCAATGAGCAGTTCTTC
CDR3 protein: CASSDLAGGPGNEQFF

D gene: TRBD2
J gene: TRBJ2-3
V gene: TRBV4-2
clone size: .
CDR3 DNA: TGTGCCAGCAGCCTCGGGGGGGGAACAGATACGCAGTATTTT
CDR3 protein: CASSLGGGTDTQYF

D gene: .
J gene: TRBJ2-2
V gene: TRBV6-5
clone size: .
CDR3 DNA: TGTGCCAGCAGTTACGCAGCCGGGGAGCTGTTTTTT
CDR3 protein: CASSYAAGELFF

D gene: TRBD1
J gene: TRBJ1-4
V gene: TRBV4-3
clone size: .
CDR3 DNA: TGCGCCAGCAGCCAGGCTCGGACAGGGGCTAATGAAAAACTGTTTTTT
CDR3 protein: CASSQARTGANEKLFF

D gene: .
J gene: TRBJ2-2
V gene: TRBV11-2
clone size: .
CDR3 DNA: TGTGCCAGCAGCTTCAGGGGAGTGGGGACCGGGGAGCTGTTTTTT
CDR3 protein: CASSFRGVGTGELFF

D gene: .
J gene: TRBJ1-3
V gene: TRBV5-5
clone size: few
CDR3 DNA: TGTGCCAGCAGCATAGGGGACTCGGCTGGAAACACCATATATTTT
CDR3 protein: CASSIGDSAGNTIYF

D gene: .
J gene: TRBJ1-1
V gene: TRBV6-6
clone size: .
CDR3 DNA: TGTGCCAGCAGAAACTTTGCCCCAAACCTTGAAGCTTTCTTT
CDR3 protein: CASRNFAPNLEAFF

D gene: TRBD1
J gene: TRBJ2-2
V gene: TRBV10-3
clone size: once
CDR3 DNA: TGTGCCATCAGTCTACAGGGGACCGGGGAGCTGTTTTTT
CDR3 protein: CAISLQGTGELFF

D gene: TRBD2
J gene: TRBJ2-7
V gene: TRBV7-2
clone size: .
CDR3 DNA: TGTGCCAGCAGCTTGACTAGCGGGGAGCCCTACGAGCAGTACTTC
CDR3 protein: CASSLTSGEPYEQYF

D gene: .
J gene: TRBJ2-2
V gene: TRBV6-6
clone size: once
CDR3 DNA: TGTGCCAGCACCAGATCTGGGACCGGGGAGCTGTTTTTT
CDR3 protein: CASTRSGTGELFF

D gene: .
J gene: TRBJ1-5
V gene: TRBV7-2
clone size: .
CDR3 DNA: TGTGCCAGCAGCTTAAGGGGGGATCAGCCCCAGCATTTT
CDR3 protein: CASSLRGDQPQHF

D gene: .
J gene: TRBJ1-2
V gene: TRBV11-2
clone size: .
CDR3 DNA: TGTGCCAGCAGCCAACAGCAGTTGTATGGCTACACCTTC
CDR3 protein: CASSQQQLYGYTF

D gene: TRBD2
J gene: TRBJ2-1
V gene: TRBV11-3
clone size: .
CDR3 DNA: TGTGCCAGCAGCTGGACTAGCGGGAGTTACAATGAGCAGTTCTTC
CDR3 protein: CASSWTSGSYNEQFF

D gene: TRBD2
J gene: TRBJ2-4
V gene: TRBV7-3
clone size: .
CDR3 DNA: TGTGCCAGCAGCCCACTAGCGGGGGGGAAAAACATTCAGTACTTC
CDR3 protein: CASSPLAGGKNIQYF

D gene: TRBD1
J gene: TRBJ2-7
V gene: TRBV11-1
clone size: .
CDR3 DNA: TGTGCCAGCAGCATCCCCGGACAGGGGTCTTCCGAAGAGCAGTACTTC
CDR3 protein: CASSIPGQGSSEEQYF

D gene: .
J gene: TRBJ1-1
V gene: TRBV29-1
clone size: few
CDR3 DNA: TGCAGCGTCGCCCGGATCATGAACACTGAAGCTTTCTTT
CDR3 protein: CSVARIMNTEAFF

D gene: .
J gene: TRBJ2-5
V gene: TRBV5-8
clone size: .
CDR3 DNA: TGTGCCAGCAGCCCCCGGGGGCAAGAGACCCAGTACTTC
CDR3 protein: CASSPRGQETQYF

D gene: .
J gene: TRBJ1-1
V gene: TRBV7-2
clone size: .
CDR3 DNA: TGTGCCAGCAACCTTAATCGGAACACTGAAGCTTTCTTT
CDR3 protein: CASNLNRNTEAFF

D gene: .
J gene: TRBJ2-1
V gene: TRBV15
clone size: .
CDR3 DNA: TGTGCCACCAGCAAGGGGAACGCAGCGCCTGAGCAGTTCTTC
CDR3 protein: CATSKGNAAPEQFF

D gene: TRBD2
J gene: TRBJ2-5
V gene: TRBV7-2
clone size: .
CDR3 DNA: TGTGCCAGCAGCTCCGGGACTACACAAGAGACCCAGTACTTC
CDR3 protein: CASSSGTTQETQYF

D gene: TRBD1
J gene: TRBJ1-2
V gene: TRBV9
clone size: .
CDR3 DNA: TGTGCCAGCAGCGTAGTTGAGGGGGCGGGTTACACCTTC
CDR3 protein: CASSVVEGAGYTF

D gene: TRBD2
J gene: TRBJ2-3
V gene: TRBV19
clone size: .
CDR3 DNA: TGTGCCAGTAGTCGACTAGCGGGACGCACAGATACGCAGTATTTT
CDR3 protein: CASSRLAGRTDTQYF

D gene: TRBD1
J gene: TRBJ2-5
V gene: TRBV5-8
clone size: .
CDR3 DNA: TGTGCCAGCAGCAGGGTCCGGGACAGCCTCAGGGAGACCCAGTACTTC
CDR3 protein: CASSRVRDSLRETQYF

D gene: .
J gene: TRBJ1-1
V gene: TRBV6-5
clone size: .
CDR3 DNA: TGTGCCAGCAGTTACTGGTTAGGGATGAACACTGAAGCTTTCTTT
CDR3 protein: CASSYWLGMNTEAFF

D gene: .
J gene: TRBJ2-6
V gene: TRBV5-6
clone size: .
CDR3 DNA: TGTGCCAGCAGCTTGTTACAGGTCAGCTCTGGGGCCAACGTCCTGACTTTC
CDR3 protein: CASSLLQVSSGANVLTF

D gene: .
J gene: TRBJ2-1
V gene: TRBV6-6
clone size: .
CDR3 DNA: TGTGCCAGCAGTTGGACTGTTTCCGGACAGTTCTTC
CDR3 protein: CASSWTVSGQFF

D gene: TRBD1
J gene: TRBJ2-5
V gene: TRBV5-1
clone size: .
CDR3 DNA: TGCGCCAGCAGATCCACCGGACAGGGGATCGAGACCCAGTACTTC
CDR3 protein: CASRSTGQGIETQYF